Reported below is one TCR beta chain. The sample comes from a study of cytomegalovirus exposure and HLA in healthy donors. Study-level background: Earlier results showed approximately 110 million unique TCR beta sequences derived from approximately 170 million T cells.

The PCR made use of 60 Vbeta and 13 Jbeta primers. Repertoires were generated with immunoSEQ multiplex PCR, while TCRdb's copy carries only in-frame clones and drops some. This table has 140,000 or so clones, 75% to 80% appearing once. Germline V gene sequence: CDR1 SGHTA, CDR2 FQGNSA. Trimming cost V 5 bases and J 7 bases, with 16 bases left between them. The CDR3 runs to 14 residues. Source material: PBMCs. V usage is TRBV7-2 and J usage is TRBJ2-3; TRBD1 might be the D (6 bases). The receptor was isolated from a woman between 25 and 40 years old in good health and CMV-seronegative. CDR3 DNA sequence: TGTGCCAGCAGCGCGGACAGAAGGAAGAATACGCAGTATTTT. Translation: CASSADRRKNTQYF.